These 30 T cell receptor beta chains came from one sample sequenced in a study of CD4 T cells in relation to SARS-CoV-2 and coronaviruses. Before the COVID-19 pandemic, during about 2011-2019, CD4+ T cells were taken from unexposed donors. Isolation of CD4+ T cells took place after roughly nine days in culture. Assay: immunoSEQ multiplex PCR; the TCRdb copy retains only in-frame clones and omits some. The sample lists 20,000 to 25,000 clones; 74% were seen once. No antigens are known for them. The sample comprised CD4+ T cells from PBMCs, cultured in vitro. The receptors stem from a human donor in good health.

The rearrangement joins TRBV18 to TRBJ1-2; maybe TRBD1 (5 bases). The CDR3 consists of 14 residues. Deletions cut 0 bases from V and 7 bases from J, with 12 bases between. Germline assignment: CDR1 KGHSH and CDR2 LQKENI. CDR3 in amino acids: CASSPPEDRGGYTF. The CDR3 nucleotides are TGTGCCAGCTCACCACCGGAGGATAGGGGTGGCTACACCTTC.

The chain recombines TRBV2 with TRBJ1-5; D is undetermined. From germline, CDR1 is SNHLY and CDR2 FYNNEI. Trimming stripped 7 bases from V and 0 bases from J, with 16 bases between. This CDR3 region has 16 residues. The CDR3 loop reads CASNPTRQLSNQPQHF. CDR3 in DNA: TGTGCCAGCAATCCGACGAGGCAGCTTAGCAATCAGCCCCAGCATTTT.

This clone has just one count. This sequence joins TRBV10-3 and TRBJ1-6, with TRBD1 matching 9 bases. Per germline, CDR1 ENHRY and CDR2 SYGVKD. The CDR3 is 15 residues long. Losses at the gene ends were 6 bases for V and 7 bases for J; bases not matched to a gene: 7. The CDR3 coding sequence is TGTGCCATCAGCCCTAGGACAGGGGAAAATTCACCCCTCCACTTT. Protein sequence: CAISPRTGENSPLHF.

This clone came up a few times. The chain employs TRBV6-5 and TRBJ1-1; D is unresolved. This CDR3 comprises 12 residues. V lost 5 bases and J lost 10, with 14 bases in between. Germline CDR1 reads MNHEY; CDR2 reads SVGAGI. CDR3 loop: CASSPDLLGAFF. As DNA, the CDR3 is TGTGCCAGCAGTCCAGATCTATTAGGAGCTTTCTTT.

This chain connects TRBV10-3 to TRBJ2-3, with TRBD1 matching 7 bases. J gave up 2 bases and V 5 bases, and 4 bases lay outside the gene matches. This CDR3 spans 14 amino acids. Looked up from germline, CDR1 is ENHRY and CDR2 is SYGVKD. CDR3: CAISLGQNTDTQYF. CDR3 bases: TGTGCCATCAGTCTGGGACAGAACACAGATACGCAGTATTTT.

This chain joins TRBV5-1 and TRBJ2-2; a weak D match, TRBD1 (6 bases). CDR1 and CDR2 (germline): SGHRS, YFSETQ. With 4 bases removed from V and 2 bases from J, the gap between germline ends came to 9 bases. The CDR3 is 14 residues long. CDR3 DNA: TGCGCCAGCAGCAGGGGACAAAACACCGGGGAGCTGTTTTTT. Encoded protein: CASSRGQNTGELFF.

V and J are TRBV19 and TRBJ1-1, with D possibly being TRBD1 (5 bases). The germline CDR1 and CDR2 sequences are LNHDA and SQIVND (reference sequence). CDR3 length: 15 amino acids. Trimming removed 3 bases from V and 4 bases from J, with 15 bases in between. CDR3 nucleotide sequence: TGTGCCAGTAGTATGGAACCCGCAGGGCCCACTGAAGCTTTCTTT. Its protein is CASSMEPAGPTEAFF.

The CDR3 nucleotides are TGTGCCAGCAGCCAAGGGCTTCTGAACGGGGAAAAACTGTTTTTT. It translates to CASSQGLLNGEKLFF. This sequence joins TRBV3-1 (or the pseudogene TRBV3-2) and TRBJ1-4; no firm D call. V was shortened by 1 base and J by 8 bases, with 14 bases between the two germline ends. The CDR3 has 15 residues. Germline CDR1 is LGHDT and CDR2 is YNNKEL (reference sequence).

The V gene is TRBV6-6, the J gene TRBJ1-1; 8 bases agree with TRBD1. Germline-derived CDR1 and CDR2 are MNHNY and SVGAGI (reference sequence). The CDR3 has 11 residues. The V segment lost 6 bases and the J segment 11 bases; nucleotides outside the gene matches: 5. In nucleotides, the CDR3 is TGTGCCAGCAGGACAGGGGAGGTGGCTTTCTTT. It codes for CASRTGEVAFF.

The V call is TRBV5-1, the J call TRBJ1-2; D not resolved. The CDR3 runs to 13 residues. V lost 4 bases, J lost 7 bases, and 14 bases lay in between. Germline-derived CDR1 and CDR2 are SGHRS and YFSETQ. The CDR3 DNA reads TGCGCCAGCAGCCCTGAGGCAGGACGTGGCTACACCTTC. This translates into CASSPEAGRGYTF. Full variable domain (outside the CDR3, taken from reference TRBV5-1 and TRBJ1-2): KAGVTQTPRYLIKTRGQQVTLSCSPISGHRSVSWYQQTPGQGLQFLFEYFSETQRNKGNFPGRFSGRQFSNSRSEMNVSTLELGDSALYLCASSPEAGRGYTFGSGTRLTVV.

This chain joins TRBV6-5 and TRBJ1-5; a weak D match, TRBD1 (6 bases). V was shortened by 8 bases and J by 1 base, with 12 bases between the two germline ends. The length of the CDR3 is 14 residues. Germline CDR1 reads MNHEY; CDR2 reads SVGAGI. The CDR3 nucleotides read TGTGCCAGCTCAGGACAGCAAAGCAATCAGCCCCAGCATTTT. Its protein product is CASSGQQSNQPQHF.

This chain joins TRBV11-2 and TRBJ1-1; unclear D gene. Germline-derived CDR1 and CDR2 are SGHAT and FQNNGV. The V end was cut by 5 bases, the J end by 11 bases, with 15 bases between. This CDR3 has 12 amino acids. The CDR3 DNA reads as TGTGCCAGCAGCCCCGGACGGACCCAGGCTTTCTTT. The encoded protein is CASSPGRTQAFF.

The chain is built from TRBV10-3 and TRBJ2-1; D call uncertain. The CDR3 runs 16 residues. V was cut by 0 bases and J by 0 bases, with 9 bases left in between. Germline V gene sequence: CDR1 ENHRY, CDR2 SYGVKD. This chain's CDR3 is CAISESRLSSYNEQFF. The CDR3 DNA is TGTGCCATCAGTGAGTCGAGACTCAGCTCCTACAATGAGCAGTTCTTC.

This clone turned up a few times. The chain combines TRBV7-9 with TRBJ1-5; tentative D call: TRBD1 (6 bases). V was cut by 1 base and J by 6 bases, with 10 bases left in between. The CDR3 has 14 residues. Germline CDR1 and CDR2: SEHNR and FQNEAQ (reference sequence). The DNA of the CDR3 is TGTGCCAGCAGCTTAGGTACAGGGAGTCAGCCCCAGCATTTT. Amino acids: CASSLGTGSQPQHF.

The J gene is TRBJ2-1, the V gene TRBV4-2, with 11 bases that match TRBD2. Germline assignment: CDR1 LGHNA and CDR2 YNFKEQ. The CDR3 has 16 amino acids. V gave up 5 bases and J gave up 4 bases; unmatched junction bases: 7. The CDR3 is CASSSAGTSGYNEQFF. The CDR3 DNA is TGTGCCAGCAGCTCCGCCGGGACTAGCGGATACAATGAGCAGTTCTTC.

This clone is a singleton in its sample. This chain joins TRBV2 and TRBJ2-7; D is possibly TRBD1 (6 bases). The CDR3 spans 11 residues. Germline V gene data show CDR1 as SNHLY and CDR2 as FYNNEI. Trimming cost V 7 bases and J 9 bases, with 13 bases left between them. In nucleotides, the CDR3 is TGTGCCAGCAATAGTTGGGACACGCAGTACTTC. Protein sequence: CASNSWDTQYF. Full variable domain (remainder filled in from reference TRBV2 and TRBJ2-7): EPEVTQTPSHQVTQMGQEVILRCVPISNHLYFYWYRQILGQKVEFLVSFYNNEISEKSEIFDDQFSVERPDGSNFTLKIRSTKLEDSAMYFCASNSWDTQYFGPGTRLTVT.

V is TRBV27 and J is TRBJ1-1; D remains unclear. Between the trimmed V and J ends, which lost 4 bases and 7 bases, there was a span of 16 bases. The CDR3 has 14 residues. Germline assignment: CDR1 MNHEY and CDR2 SMNVEV (reference sequence). The CDR3 region has the DNA TGTGCCAGCAGTTCCACCTTTGGAGCCCTTGAAGCTTTCTTT. This encodes CASSSTFGALEAFF.

This chain links TRBV7-9 with TRBJ2-2; D is uncertain. Germline lookup yields CDR1 SEHNR and CDR2 FQNEAQ (reference sequence). Trimming removed 5 bases from V and 5 bases from J, with 6 bases in between. The length of the CDR3 is 12 residues. CDR3 in amino acids: CASSNPTGELFF. The CDR3, as DNA: TGTGCCAGCAGCAACCCGACCGGGGAGCTGTTTTTT.

This chain uses TRBV6-1 with TRBJ1-5; no definite D call. V lost 1 base, J lost 1 base, and 14 bases lay in between. There are 17 residues in the CDR3. Germline CDR1 MNHNS, CDR2 SASEGT. CDR3 nucleotides: TGTGCCAGCAGTGAAGTAGGAAGGAGCGCCAGCAATCAGCCCCAGCATTTT. Its protein is CASSEVGRSASNQPQHF.

DNA of the CDR3: TGTGCCAGCAGCCTGGGGAAAGACAGGTTACAAACCTACGAGCAGTACTTC. Translated: CASSLGKDRLQTYEQYF. The chain carries TRBV4-2 and TRBJ2-7, with a weak D call TRBD1 (6 bases). The germline gives CDR1 LGHNA, CDR2 YNFKEQ. There are 17 residues in the CDR3. V was shortened by 4 bases and J by 2 bases, with 21 bases between the two germline ends.

The rearrangement uses TRBV6-1 and TRBJ2-5; D is ambiguous. Germline V gene sequence: CDR1 MNHNS, CDR2 SASEGT. V was shortened by 1 base and J by 0 bases, with 9 bases between the two germline ends. This CDR3 spans 15 amino acids. CDR3 bases: TGTGCCAGCAGTGAAGTTATCATCGACCAAGAGACCCAGTACTTC. Amino acid sequence: CASSEVIIDQETQYF.

The chain couples TRBV30 to TRBJ2-7; D uncertain. V was trimmed by 0 bases and J by 0 bases, leaving 21 bases between them. The length of the CDR3 is 18 residues. Per germline, CDR1 GTSNPN and CDR2 SVGIG (reference sequence). The CDR3 loop reads CAWSVGRASRYTSYEQYF. The CDR3 DNA reads as TGTGCCTGGAGTGTTGGTCGGGCGAGTAGGTACACCTCCTACGAGCAGTACTTC.

The sample holds one count of this clone. V usage is TRBV9 and J usage is TRBJ2-2, with TRBD2 identical over 13 bases. The germline gives CDR1 SGDLS, CDR2 YYNGEE. The CDR3 sequence is 17 residues long. V gave up 1 base and J gave up 6 bases; unmatched junction bases: 6. CDR3 bases: TGTGCCAGCAGCGTAACGGTCGGACTAGCGGGAGCCGGGGAGCTGTTTTTT. Amino acid sequence: CASSVTVGLAGAGELFF.

The chain employs TRBV3-1 (or the pseudogene TRBV3-2) and TRBJ2-7, with unresolved D. The germline V gene has CDR1 LGHDT and CDR2 YNNKEL (reference sequence). Trimming shortened V by 3 bases and J by 6 bases, and 9 bases separated the two germline ends. This CDR3 has 12 amino acids. The CDR3 reads CASSHSSGEQYF. DNA of the CDR3: TGTGCCAGCAGCCACTCCTCAGGCGAGCAGTACTTC.

This chain uses TRBV9 with TRBJ1-6; perhaps TRBD1 as D (5 bases). Per germline, CDR1 SGDLS and CDR2 YYNGEE. V gave up 4 bases and J gave up 6 bases, with 11 bases separating them. The CDR3 length is 14 residues. The CDR3 DNA is TGTGCCAGCAGCCCCGGGGGTCGTAATTCACCCCTCCACTTT. Translating gives CASSPGGRNSPLHF. The whole variable domain, remainder taken from reference TRBV9 and TRBJ1-6, is DSGVTQTPKHLITATGQRVTLRCSPRSGDLSVYWYQQSLDQGLQFLIQYYNGEERAKGNILERFSAQQFPDLHSELNLSSLELGDSALYFCASSPGGRNSPLHFGNGTRLTVT.

The table lists this clone with a few counts. The rearrangement joins TRBV28 to TRBJ1-2; D might be TRBD1 (6 bases). Trimming cost V 11 bases and J 8 bases, with 21 bases left between them. The germline gives CDR1 MDHEN, CDR2 SYDVKM. CDR3 size: 13 residues. The CDR3 loop reads CAGGGRATEGYTF. In nucleotides, the CDR3 is TGTGCCGGGGGGGGCAGGGCCACGGAGGGCTACACCTTC.

The genes are TRBV6-6 and TRBJ1-2, with a tentative D call TRBD1 (6 bases). The CDR3 totals 15 residues. The V and J ends lost 2 bases and 6 bases respectively, with 16 bases between them. Germline CDR1 MNHNY, CDR2 SVGAGI (reference sequence). CDR3 nucleotide sequence: TGTGCCAGCAGTTACGGGAGGGGGGAGATTGATGGCTACACCTTC. Its translation is CASSYGRGEIDGYTF.

The chain is built from TRBV28 and TRBJ1-1, with D possibly matching TRBD1 (5 bases). CDR3 length equals 15 residues. V lost 6 bases and J 0 bases, leaving 14 bases between the germline ends. Germline loops: CDR1 MDHEN, CDR2 SYDVKM. The CDR3 DNA is TGTGCCAGCAGACTAGGGGCAGGCATGAACACTGAAGCTTTCTTT. This gives the protein CASRLGAGMNTEAFF.

In this sample, this clone turned up once. This sequence joins TRBV6-5 and TRBJ2-7; D perhaps matches TRBD2 (6 bases). Trimming cost V 0 bases and J 3 bases, with 15 bases left between them. The germline gives CDR1 MNHEY, CDR2 SVGAGI. This CDR3 spans 16 amino acids. CDR3 sequence (DNA): TGTGCCAGCAGTTACTCGATTGGAGGGTTGGGCTACGAGCAGTACTTC. This sequence encodes CASSYSIGGLGYEQYF.

The chain links TRBV9 to TRBJ2-5; the D is unclear. The V gene's germline CDR1 is SGDLS and CDR2 YYNGEE. The V and J ends lost 0 bases and 2 bases respectively, with 14 bases between them. CDR3 length: 16 amino acids. The CDR3 nucleotides are TGTGCCAGCAGCGTAGGACCACGGGTGGGACAAGAGACCCAGTACTTC. Amino acid sequence: CASSVGPRVGQETQYF. The whole variable domain, remainder taken from reference TRBV9 and TRBJ2-5, is DSGVTQTPKHLITATGQRVTLRCSPRSGDLSVYWYQQSLDQGLQFLIQYYNGEERAKGNILERFSAQQFPDLHSELNLSSLELGDSALYFCASSVGPRVGQETQYFGPGTRLLVL.